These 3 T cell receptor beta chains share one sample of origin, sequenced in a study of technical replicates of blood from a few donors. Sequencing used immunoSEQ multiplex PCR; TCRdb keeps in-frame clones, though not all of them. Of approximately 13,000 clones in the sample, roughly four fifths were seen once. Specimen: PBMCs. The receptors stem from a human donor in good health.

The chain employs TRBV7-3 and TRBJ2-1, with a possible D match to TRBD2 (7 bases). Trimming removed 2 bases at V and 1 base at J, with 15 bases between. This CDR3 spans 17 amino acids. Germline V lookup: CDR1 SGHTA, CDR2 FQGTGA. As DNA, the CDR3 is TGTGCCAGCAGCTTAGGGGGCGGGAGTATGTCCTACAATGAGCAGTTCTTC. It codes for CASSLGGGSMSYNEQFF.

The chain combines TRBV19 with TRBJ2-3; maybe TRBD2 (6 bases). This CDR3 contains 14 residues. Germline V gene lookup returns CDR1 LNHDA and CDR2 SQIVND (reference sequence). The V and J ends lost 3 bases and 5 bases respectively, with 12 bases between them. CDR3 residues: CASSIRDFGDTQYF. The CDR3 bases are TGTGCCAGTAGTATTCGGGACTTTGGAGATACGCAGTATTTT.

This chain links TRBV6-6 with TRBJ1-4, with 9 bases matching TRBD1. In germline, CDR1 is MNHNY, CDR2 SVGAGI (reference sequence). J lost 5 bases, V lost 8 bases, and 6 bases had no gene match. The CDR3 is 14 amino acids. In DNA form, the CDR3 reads TGTGCCAGCTGGGTAGGGACAGGGAATGAAAAACTGTTTTTT. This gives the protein CASWVGTGNEKLFF.